A single sample gave rise to the 32 T cell receptor beta chains below, sequenced in a study of shared clonotypes between healthy human individuals. The assay was immunoSEQ multiplex PCR, and TCRdb's table has in-frame clones only and misses some. The sample contains over a million clones, approximately 98% of which appear only once. Sequencing input: naive CD4+ T cells sorted from blood. The subset is: CD45RA+ positively selected. All receptors come from a young man in good health.

This chain joins TRBV7-5 and TRBJ2-7. TRBV7-5 is a pseudogene locus. The CDR3 spans 13 residues. The CDR3 sequence is CVRSGGTNYEQYF. The CDR3 bases are TGTGTCAGAAGCGGGGGAACGAACTACGAGCAGTACTTC.

The rearrangement links TRBV2 to TRBJ1-4; D perhaps matches TRBD1 (5 bases). CDR1 SNHLY and CDR2 FYNNEI come from the germline V gene. The V and J ends lost 4 bases and 7 bases respectively, with 10 bases between them. The CDR3 totals 13 residues. This chain's CDR3 is CASSGQGGEKLFF. In DNA, the CDR3 is TGTGCCAGCAGTGGGCAGGGCGGTGAAAAACTGTTTTTT.

J is TRBJ2-1 and V is TRBV5-6; D unclear. V lost 2 bases to trimming and J lost 2 bases, with 14 bases between them. From germline, CDR1 is SGHDT and CDR2 YYEEEE. The CDR3 has 16 amino acids. The CDR3 DNA reads as TGTGCCAGCAGCTTTTCGCTCGGGCCAACCTACAATGAGCAGTTCTTC. This encodes CASSFSLGPTYNEQFF.

This clone was recorded only once. The genes are TRBV7-9 and TRBJ2-7, with D tentatively TRBD1 or TRBD2 (5 bases each). The ends were cut back, 1 base at V and 4 bases at J, with 17 bases in the middle. The CDR3 runs to 16 residues. Germline lookup yields CDR1 SEHNR and CDR2 FQNEAQ (reference sequence). CDR3 coding DNA: TGTGCCAGCAGCTTAGTAAGTTTGAGGGGTCCATACGAGCAGTACTTC. Its protein is CASSLVSLRGPYEQYF.

V is TRBV2 and J is TRBJ1-3, with D unresolved. The CDR3 loop spans 10 amino acids. V lost 8 bases, J lost 3 bases, and 2 bases lay in between. In germline, CDR1 is SNHLY, CDR2 FYNNEI. The CDR3 loop is CASVGNTIYF. The CDR3, as DNA: TGTGCCAGCGTTGGAAACACCATATATTTT.

Comments on this clone: Other DNA sequences of this sample code for an identical CDR3. The CDR3 DNA reads TGTGCCAGCAGCGTAGGGGGGGACTCCTACGAGCAGTACTTC. Encoded protein: CASSVGGDSYEQYF. This chain uses TRBV9 with TRBJ2-7; tentatively, D is TRBD2 (6 bases). Germline V gives CDR1 SGDLS, CDR2 YYNGEE. The germline V and J ends were trimmed by 0 bases and 0 bases, with 7 bases remaining between them. The CDR3 runs to 14 residues.

In this sample, this clone turned up once. The chain carries TRBV7-3 and TRBJ2-6; 9 positions agree with TRBD1. V shed 4 bases, J shed 2 bases, and the junction held 3 bases outside the gene matches. The CDR3 sequence is 16 residues long. Germline values: CDR1 SGHTA, CDR2 FQGTGA. CDR3 bases: TGTGCCAGCAGCTCAACAGGGGGCACTGGGGCCAACGTCCTGACTTTC. Encoded protein: CASSSTGGTGANVLTF.

The CDR3 DNA sequence: TGTGCCAGCAGGGAGACAGGCGGCAACACAGATACGCAGTATTTT. Its protein is CASRETGGNTDTQYF. The chain couples TRBV6-5 to TRBJ2-3, with a possible D match to TRBD1 (6 bases). This CDR3 is built from 15 residues. Deletions cut 6 bases from V and 2 bases from J, with 15 bases between. Per germline, CDR1 MNHEY and CDR2 SVGAGI.

The V gene is TRBV5-1, the J gene TRBJ2-3, with D possibly TRBD1 on 5 matching bases. The V end was cut by 0 bases, the J end by 2 bases, with 10 bases between. The CDR3 loop spans 15 amino acids. Germline CDR1 is SGHRS and CDR2 is YFSETQ. CDR3 DNA: TGCGCCAGCAGCTTGGATGGGGCCTTCACAGATACGCAGTATTTT. It specifies CASSLDGAFTDTQYF.

This clone is a singleton in its sample. The chain carries TRBV7-9 and TRBJ2-1, with 8 nucleotides matching TRBD2. The CDR3 loop spans 14 amino acids. Germline CDR1 SEHNR, CDR2 FQNEAQ (reference sequence). J gave up 6 bases and V 5 bases, and 6 bases lay outside the gene matches. The CDR3 loop is CASSQRELSNEQFF. Written as DNA, the CDR3 is TGTGCCAGCAGCCAGCGGGAGCTGAGCAATGAGCAGTTCTTC. Using reference TRBV7-9 and TRBJ2-1 for the parts outside the CDR3, the full variable domain is DTGVSQNPRHKITKRGQNVTFRCDPISEHNRLYWYRQTLGQGPEFLTYFQNEAQLEKSRLLSDRFSAERPKGSFSTLEIQRTEQGDSAMYLCASSQRELSNEQFFGPGTRLTVL.

The V call is TRBV6-5, the J call TRBJ2-5; TRBD1 matches at 10 bases. Germline values: CDR1 MNHEY, CDR2 SVGAGI. CDR3 length equals 15 residues. The J segment lost 4 bases and the V segment lost 7 bases, leaving 9 bases of the junction unmatched. CDR3 nucleotides: TGTGCCAGCACTGGACAGGGGGTTCGTGGAGAGACCCAGTACTTC. It yields the protein CASTGQGVRGETQYF.

The chain joins TRBV5-1 to TRBJ2-4, with TRBD1 as a possible D gene (5 bases). Germline loops: CDR1 SGHRS, CDR2 YFSETQ. The CDR3 extends over 16 amino acids. Trimming left V 4 bases short and J 2 bases short, with 16 bases between. The CDR3 here is CASSRGATVTKNIQYF. The CDR3 region has the DNA TGCGCCAGCAGCCGTGGGGCGACAGTTACCAAAAACATTCAGTACTTC.

The chain recombines TRBV11-1 with TRBJ2-5; D possibly matches TRBD1 or TRBD2 (5 bases each). The better agreement between TRBJ2-7 and the DNA end casts doubt on the J call. CDR1 and CDR2 (germline): SGHAT, FQDESV (reference sequence). The CDR3 loop spans 16 amino acids. The CDR3 here is CASSLGGATQAYEQYF. CDR3 DNA: TGTGCCAGCAGCTTAGGAGGGGCAACCCAAGCCTACGAGCAGTACTTC.

V usage is TRBV2 and J usage is TRBJ2-5; 9 nucleotides align to TRBD1. Germline CDR1 reads SNHLY; CDR2 reads FYNNEI. CDR3 size: 16 residues. Germline trimming cut 2 bases from V and 5 bases from J; bases unmatched to any gene: 9. CDR3 sequence: CASSEYGDRVVETQYF. The CDR3 nucleotides read TGTGCCAGCAGTGAATACGGGGACAGGGTTGTGGAGACCCAGTACTTC.

V and J are TRBV6-1 and TRBJ2-1, with 7 bases matching TRBD2. J gave up 3 bases and V 3 bases, and 5 bases lay outside the gene matches. The CDR3 extends over 15 amino acids. Germline CDR1 MNHNS, CDR2 SASEGT. The CDR3 nucleotides read TGTGCCAGCAGTGACTGGCGGGAGTACTACAATGAGCAGTTCTTC. This encodes CASSDWREYYNEQFF.

The gene calls are TRBV5-1 and TRBJ2-3; D is ambiguous. This CDR3 is 13 amino acids long. V lost 0 bases and J lost 4, with 6 bases in between. Per the germline V gene, CDR1 is SGHRS and CDR2 is YFSETQ. The CDR3 loop reads CASSLVSPDTQYF. The CDR3, as DNA: TGCGCCAGCAGCTTGGTTAGCCCAGATACGCAGTATTTT.

The chain links TRBV27 to TRBJ2-5; 8 nucleotides line up with TRBD2. This CDR3 comprises 13 residues. V shed 5 bases and J 4 bases; nucleotides not matched to a gene: 3. CDR1 and CDR2 from the germline V gene are MNHEY and SMNVEV (reference sequence). This chain's CDR3 is CASSIREGETQYF. CDR3 DNA sequence: TGTGCCAGCAGTATTCGGGAGGGAGAGACCCAGTACTTC.

This clone was counted a single time. The chain recombines TRBV11-3 with TRBJ2-7; D unresolved. The CDR3 runs to 16 residues. Trimming stripped 0 bases from V and 1 base from J, with 13 bases between. In germline, CDR1 is SGHNT, CDR2 YENEEA. The CDR3 DNA reads TGTGCCAGCAGCTTAGAGATACGTGTCAGATCCTACGAGCAGTACTTC. As protein: CASSLEIRVRSYEQYF.

This rearrangement joins TRBV5-1 to TRBJ2-3; D tentatively reads TRBD1 or TRBD2 (6 bases each). The germline V gene has CDR1 SGHRS and CDR2 YFSETQ. Trimming shortened V by 0 bases and J by 4 bases, and 12 bases separated the two germline ends. CDR3 length equals 15 residues. The CDR3 nucleotides read TGCGCCAGCAGCTTGGAAGGGGGGCGCGCAGATACGCAGTATTTT. It specifies CASSLEGGRADTQYF.

V gene TRBV6-5 combines with J gene TRBJ2-7; maybe TRBD2 (5 bases). The CDR3 contains 15 residues. Trimming took 0 bases from V and 4 from J, leaving 13 bases between them. Germline V gives CDR1 MNHEY, CDR2 SVGAGI. This chain's CDR3 is CASSYSRASKYEQYF. CDR3 coding DNA: TGTGCCAGCAGTTACTCGAGGGCTAGCAAGTACGAGCAGTACTTC.

CDR3 sequence: CASSQDMEWNTGELFF. The CDR3 bases are TGCGCCAGCAGCCAAGATATGGAGTGGAACACCGGGGAGCTGTTTTTT. This chain uses TRBV4-3 with TRBJ2-2; no clear D gene. This CDR3 comprises 16 residues. V lost 0 bases, J lost 1 base, and 9 bases lay in between. The V gene's germline CDR1 is LGHNA and CDR2 YSLEER.

This rearrangement joins TRBV4-3 to TRBJ2-3; 9 positions match TRBD1. The length of the CDR3 is 17 residues. Germline V gene lookup returns CDR1 LGHNA and CDR2 YSLEER. V shed 0 bases, J shed 4 bases, and the junction held 8 bases outside the gene matches. CDR3: CASSQDPTGGWSDTQYF. CDR3 bases: TGCGCCAGCAGCCAAGACCCGACAGGGGGATGGTCAGATACGCAGTATTTT.

The V call is TRBV2, the J call TRBJ2-5, with 8 nucleotides matching TRBD2. The trim removed 8 bases at V and 2 bases at J, leaving 10 bases unmatched. CDR3 length: 15 residues. Germline CDR1 reads SNHLY; CDR2 reads FYNNEI. CDR3 sequence reads: CASGHSGMPQETQYF. The CDR3 coding sequence is TGTGCCAGCGGGCATAGCGGGATGCCTCAAGAGACCCAGTACTTC.

This rearrangement joins TRBV18 to TRBJ2-7, with D possibly being TRBD1 or TRBD2 (6 bases each). Per germline, CDR1 KGHSH and CDR2 LQKENI. The ends were cut back, 6 bases at V and 7 bases at J, with 19 bases in the middle. This CDR3 is built from 14 residues. The CDR3 nucleotides read TGTGCCAGCTCCGTCTTATCCCAAGGGGGGGAGCAGTACTTC. Translating gives CASSVLSQGGEQYF.

The V call is TRBV6-6, the J call TRBJ2-7; D uncertain. This CDR3 spans 13 amino acids. Germline V lookup: CDR1 MNHNY, CDR2 SVGAGI (reference sequence). With 6 bases removed from V and 3 bases from J, the gap between germline ends came to 12 bases. CDR3 sequence reads: CASRPSVFYEQYF. The CDR3 nucleotides read TGTGCCAGCAGGCCATCTGTCTTCTACGAGCAGTACTTC.

This sequence joins TRBV28 and TRBJ1-5; the D gene is possibly TRBD1 (5 bases). The CDR3 sequence is 16 residues long. Germline CDR1 MDHEN, CDR2 SYDVKM. V dropped 5 bases and J dropped 6 bases, with 20 bases sitting between them. CDR3 in DNA: TGTGCCAGCAGTAGGGGAAGAGGCAGGGCTAGTCAGCCCCAGCATTTT. It translates to CASSRGRGRASQPQHF. The full variable domain, its missing parts supplied by reference TRBV28 and TRBJ1-5, is DVKVTQSSRYLVKRTGEKVFLECVQDMDHENMFWYRQDPGLGLRLIYFSYDVKMKEKGDIPEGYSVSREKKERFSLILESASTNQTSMYLCASSRGRGRASQPQHFGDGTRLSIL.

The chain employs TRBV5-6 and TRBJ2-5; 9 positions match TRBD2. J lost 1 base, V lost 0 bases, and 4 bases had no gene match. CDR3 length equals 16 residues. Germline CDR1 SGHDT, CDR2 YYEEEE. The CDR3 sequence: CASSLGLAGIQETQYF. In DNA form, the CDR3 reads TGTGCCAGCAGCTTGGGGCTAGCGGGAATCCAAGAGACCCAGTACTTC.

The V call is TRBV4-2, the J call TRBJ2-7, with a tentative D call TRBD2 (6 bases). The CDR3 has 17 amino acids. The V and J ends lost 1 base and 5 bases respectively, with 21 bases between them. The germline gives CDR1 LGHNA, CDR2 YNFKEQ. The CDR3 spells CASSQVAGTTFMNEQYF. In nucleotides, the CDR3 is TGTGCCAGCAGCCAAGTTGCGGGGACCACATTCATGAACGAGCAGTACTTC.

The V gene is TRBV4-1, the J gene TRBJ2-7; 8 positions agree with TRBD1. The V segment lost 1 base and the J segment 5 bases; nucleotides outside the gene matches: 7. CDR1 is MGHRA, CDR2 YSYEKL, per germline. The CDR3 contains 15 residues. CDR3 sequence reads: CASSQGRQGIDEQYF. The CDR3 DNA reads as TGCGCCAGCAGCCAAGGACGACAGGGGATTGACGAGCAGTACTTC.

The DNA for the CDR3 is TGTGCCAGCAGCTTAGGTTTGGGACAGGGTTCCTACGAGCAGTACTTC. It yields the protein CASSLGLGQGSYEQYF. The chain links TRBV7-6 to TRBJ2-7; the match to TRBD1 covers 9 bases. The CDR3 is 16 residues long. With V trimmed by 1 base and J by 1 base, 5 bases remained unmatched. Germline CDR1 SGHVS, CDR2 FNYEAQ. The full variable domain, its missing parts supplied by reference TRBV7-6 and TRBJ2-7, is GAGVSQSPRYKVTKRGQDVALRCDPISGHVSLYWYRQALGQGPEFLTYFNYEAQQDKSGLPNDRFSAERPEGSISTLTIQRTEQRDSAMYRCASSLGLGQGSYEQYFGPGTRLTVT.

The gene calls are TRBV6-6 and TRBJ1-4; 7 bases align to TRBD1. Trimming at V came to 7 bases and at J to 3 bases, leaving 5 bases not matched to a gene. CDR3 size: 14 residues. Germline CDR1 MNHNY, CDR2 SVGAGI (reference sequence). CDR3 protein: CASTQGVANEKLFF. As DNA, the CDR3 is TGTGCCAGCACCCAGGGGGTCGCTAATGAAAAACTGTTTTTT.

V is TRBV7-8 and J is TRBJ1-2; the D gene is possibly TRBD1 (5 bases). Trimming cost V 2 bases and J 6 bases, with 13 bases left between them. Germline loops: CDR1 SGHVS, CDR2 FQNEAQ. The CDR3 loop spans 14 amino acids. CDR3 in DNA: TGTGCCAGCAGCTTAACGGAAGGGGCGCATGGCTACACCTTC. This codes for CASSLTEGAHGYTF.